A selection of T cell receptor beta chains follows, all from one sample in a study of shared T cell receptors in the human thymus. Method: immunoSEQ multiplex PCR; TCRdb's copy keeps in-frame clones and lacks some. The sample shows some 400,000 clones, approximately 95% of them seen only once. The sequenced sample was thymocytes. All receptors derive from a human donor. Both conserved end residues are part of each CDR3. The D gene is left open where the match is weak. Only some rows state a clone size, as once, few, many or a class for expanded clones.

size,J,D,V,DNA,CDR3
.,TRBJ2-1,.,TRBV7-9,TGTGCCAGCAGCTTCGATTCCAGCCCCTACAATGAGCAGTTCTTC,CASSFDSSPYNEQFF
.,TRBJ2-7,.,TRBV27,TGTGCCAGCAGTTTATCAGGCGAGCAGTACTTC,CASSLSGEQYF
.,TRBJ1-1,.,TRBV6-1,TGTGCCAGCAGGGGGGAGTCGACAGGATACACTGAAGCTTTCTTT,CASRGESTGYTEAFF
.,TRBJ1-2,.,TRBV19,TGTGCCAGTAAAACGGGACGGAGGTCTAACTATGGCTACACCTTC,CASKTGRRSNYGYTF
once,TRBJ1-5,.,TRBV19,TGTGCCAGTAGCGGTCCAGGGGCCGAGCGCAATCAGCCCCAGCATTTT,CASSGPGAERNQPQHF
.,TRBJ2-2,TRBD1,TRBV27,TGTGCCAGCAGTTTTCGAGGGGGCGCGTCCACCGGGGAGCTGTTTTTT,CASSFRGGASTGELFF
once,TRBJ2-1,.,TRBV4-3,TGCGCCAGCAGCCAAGATCTCGGGCGAAGATGGATAGCTGGATACAATGAGCAGTTCTTC,CASSQDLGRRWIAGYNEQFF
.,TRBJ2-1,TRBD2,TRBV27,TGTGCCAGCAGTTTGGCGGGAGCTGAGAATGAGCAGTTCTTC,CASSLAGAENEQFF
.,TRBJ2-7,TRBD1,TRBV19,TGTGCCAGTAGCCGAGGGGGCGGCTGGAGCTCCTACGAGCAGTACTTC,CASSRGGGWSSYEQYF
.,TRBJ1-2,.,TRBV2,TGTGCCAGCAGTGCCCGGGACGGCCGTAGCTACACCTTC,CASSARDGRSYTF
.,TRBJ2-5,TRBD1,TRBV4-1,TGCGCCAGCAGCCCCAGGGGTGGACAGGAAGTAAGGATCGGGGAGACCCAGTACTTC,CASSPRGGQEVRIGETQYF
.,TRBJ2-7,.,TRBV27,TGTGCCAGCAGAACAGACAGTCGGTCCTACGAGCAGTACTTC,CASRTDSRSYEQYF
.,TRBJ2-5,.,TRBV28,TGTGCCAGCAGCCCGACAGGTCTCCAAGAGACCCAGTACTTC,CASSPTGLQETQYF
.,TRBJ2-6,TRBD2,TRBV28,TGTGCCAGCAGTTTATATACGGGACTAGCCATCTCTGGGGCCAACGTCCTGACTTTC,CASSLYTGLAISGANVLTF
.,TRBJ2-3,.,TRBV5-4,TGTGCCAGCAGCTTGCTACAGGGGGGGCGGGTCGGGGATACGCAGTATTTT,CASSLLQGGRVGDTQYF
.,TRBJ1-3,.,TRBV6-5,TGTGCCAGCAGTCCCGCCAGAGGTGGAAACACCATATATTTT,CASSPARGGNTIYF
.,TRBJ1-1,TRBD1,TRBV7-2,TGTGCCAGCAGCTCTTTCGGACAGGTTCGATCTATGAACACTGAAGCTTTCTTT,CASSSFGQVRSMNTEAFF
.,TRBJ2-7,.,TRBV4-2,TGTGCCACAGGAGGGATCCACGAGCAGTACTTC,CATGGIHEQYF
.,TRBJ1-5,.,TRBV28,TGTGCCAGCAGTTCTGCGACAGGCGCGGGCAGCAATCAGCCCCAGCATTTT,CASSSATGAGSNQPQHF
.,TRBJ2-3,.,TRBV6-1,TGTGCCAGCACCCAGGGGAGGGGCACAGATACGCAGTATTTT,CASTQGRGTDTQYF
few,TRBJ2-2,.,TRBV10-3,TGTGCCATCACCCCGAAGGTTAACACCGGGGAGCTGTTTTTT,CAITPKVNTGELFF
.,TRBJ1-1,.,TRBV15,TGTGCCACCAGCAGAGATTCGGACTGGGTAGGAGCTTTCTTT,CATSRDSDWVGAFF
.,TRBJ2-1,.,TRBV30,TGTGCCTGGAGCATCAGCGGCAATGAGCAGTTCTTC,CAWSISGNEQFF
once,TRBJ1-5,TRBD1,TRBV27,TGTGCCAGCAGTTCCTTAACTGGGGACAGGGAAAATCAGCCCCAGCATTTT,CASSSLTGDRENQPQHF
once,TRBJ2-7,.,TRBV4-2,TGTGCCAGCAGCCAGATACGGGACATACCCTACGAGCAGTACTTC,CASSQIRDIPYEQYF
.,TRBJ1-1,.,TRBV19,TGTGCCAGTAGGGCGACAGCCATGAACACTGAAGCTTTCTTT,CASRATAMNTEAFF
once,TRBJ2-2,TRBD1,TRBV5-4,TGTGCCAGCAGCTTGGGAGTCGGGACAGGGAACACCGGGGAGCTGTTTTTT,CASSLGVGTGNTGELFF
.,TRBJ1-3,.,TRBV11-2,TGTGCCAGCAGCTTTGTCCTATTCTCTGGAAACACCATATATTTT,CASSFVLFSGNTIYF
few,TRBJ2-6,TRBD1,TRBV7-3,TGTGCCAGCAGCTTACTTGGACAGGGGGCCTCAGGGGCCAACGTCCTGACTTTC,CASSLLGQGASGANVLTF
.,TRBJ2-1,TRBD1,TRBV27,TGTGCCAGCAAGAACAGAAGCCGGGACAGGGGGGAGACTAGCGGTAAACCAAATGAGCAGTTCTTC,CASKNRSRDRGETSGKPNEQFF
.,TRBJ2-7,.,TRBV4-3,TGCGCCAGCAGCCAAGATATGGAGGTACGCACCTACGAGCAGTACTTC,CASSQDMEVRTYEQYF
.,TRBJ1-1,.,TRBV27,TGTGCCAGCAGGGGGACGGTGTTGAACACTGAAGCTTTCTTT,CASRGTVLNTEAFF
.,TRBJ1-1,.,TRBV6-5,TGTGCCAGCAGTTACTCGGGGGGGGCTTTCTTT,CASSYSGGAFF
.,TRBJ1-2,.,TRBV28,TGTGCCAGCAGTCCAAAGATCTATGGCTACACCTTC,CASSPKIYGYTF
.,TRBJ1-5,.,TRBV29-1,TGCAGCGTTGGAGAGGGATCTCCCCAGCATTTT,CSVGEGSPQHF
.,TRBJ2-1,.,TRBV5-6,TGTGCCAGCATCCCTGGCAGAAGGAAAGTCGATGAGCAGTTCTTC,CASIPGRRKVDEQFF
.,TRBJ2-3,.,TRBV14,TGTGCCAGCAGCCAAGGTTTCCGTACGCAGTATTTT,CASSQGFRTQYF
.,TRBJ1-1,TRBD1,TRBV6-6,TGTGCCAGCAGTTACTCGACAGGGCTAGACACTGAAGCTTTCTTT,CASSYSTGLDTEAFF
once,TRBJ1-1,TRBD1,TRBV6-6,TGTGCCAGCAGACTAACAGGGGTGGCTGAAGCTTTCTTT,CASRLTGVAEAFF
.,TRBJ2-2,TRBD2,TRBV9,TGTGCCAGCAGCGTCCCTAGCGGGAGGCCCACCGGGGAGCTGTTTTTT,CASSVPSGRPTGELFF
.,TRBJ2-7,TRBD1,TRBV7-2,TGTGCCAGCAGCCTGGGACAGGGGGCGAACTGGCTCTACGAGCAGTACTTC,CASSLGQGANWLYEQYF
.,TRBJ2-5,.,TRBV29-1,TGCAGCGTTGAAGGGACGAATAAAGAGACCCAGTACTTC,CSVEGTNKETQYF
.,TRBJ2-7,.,TRBV5-4,TGTGCCAGCAGCTTGGGGTGGGAGGCCTCCTACGAGCAGTACTTC,CASSLGWEASYEQYF
.,TRBJ1-2,.,TRBV11-1,TGTGCCAGCAGCTTGCAAGGGAGCCATGGCTACACCTTC,CASSLQGSHGYTF
.,TRBJ2-5,TRBD2,TRBV27,TGTGCCAGCAGCCTCTCCCGACTAGCGGTATACCAAGAGACCCAGTACTTC,CASSLSRLAVYQETQYF
.,TRBJ1-5,.,TRBV14,TGTGCCAGCAGCCCGAAGGTTCAGCCCCAGCATTTT,CASSPKVQPQHF
.,TRBJ2-1,.,TRBV12-5,TGTGCTAGTGGTTTGGAAAGAGGGAGTGAGCAGTTCTTC,CASGLERGSEQFF
.,TRBJ1-4,.,TRBV25-1,TGTGCCAGCAGTGCCGACAGGTTTGGTGAAAAACTGTTTTTT,CASSADRFGEKLFF
.,TRBJ2-7,.,TRBV7-2,TGTGCCAGCAGCTTCGGGTGGGGGCAGGACGAGCAGTACTTC,CASSFGWGQDEQYF
.,TRBJ1-3,.,TRBV14,TGTGCCAGCAGCCAAGATATGTCAGAAATCTCTGGAAACACCATATATTTT,CASSQDMSEISGNTIYF
.,TRBJ2-7,TRBD2,TRBV4-2,TGTGCCAGCAGCTCAAGTAGGACTAGCGGGAGAGACGAGCAGTACTTC,CASSSSRTSGRDEQYF
.,TRBJ2-3,.,TRBV7-6,TGTGCCAGCAGCTCAGGACAGGGAGGGGGGATAGGGACCACAGATACGCAGTATTTT,CASSSGQGGGIGTTDTQYF
.,TRBJ1-2,.,TRBV9,TGTGCCAGCAGCGTAGCGCCGGGTGGCTACACCTTC,CASSVAPGGYTF